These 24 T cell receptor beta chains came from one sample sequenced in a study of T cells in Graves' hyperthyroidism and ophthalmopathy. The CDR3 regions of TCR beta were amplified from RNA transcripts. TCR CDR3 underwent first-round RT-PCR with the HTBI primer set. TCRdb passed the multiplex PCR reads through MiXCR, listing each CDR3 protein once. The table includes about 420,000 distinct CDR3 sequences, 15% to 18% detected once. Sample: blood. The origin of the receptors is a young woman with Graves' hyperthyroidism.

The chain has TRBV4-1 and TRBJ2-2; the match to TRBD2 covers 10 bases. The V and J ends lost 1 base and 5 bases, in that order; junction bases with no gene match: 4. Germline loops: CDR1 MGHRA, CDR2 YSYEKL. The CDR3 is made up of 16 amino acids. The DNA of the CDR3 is TGCGCCAGCAGCCAAGTCGGGACTAGCGTGACCGGGGAGCTGTTTTTT. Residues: CASSQVGTSVTGELFF.

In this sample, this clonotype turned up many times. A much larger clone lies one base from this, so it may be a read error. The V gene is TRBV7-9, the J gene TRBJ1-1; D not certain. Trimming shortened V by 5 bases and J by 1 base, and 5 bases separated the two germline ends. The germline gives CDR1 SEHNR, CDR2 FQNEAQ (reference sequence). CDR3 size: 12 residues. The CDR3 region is CASSPENTEAFF. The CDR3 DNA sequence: TGTGCCAGCAGCCCGGAGAACACTGAAGCTTTCTTT.

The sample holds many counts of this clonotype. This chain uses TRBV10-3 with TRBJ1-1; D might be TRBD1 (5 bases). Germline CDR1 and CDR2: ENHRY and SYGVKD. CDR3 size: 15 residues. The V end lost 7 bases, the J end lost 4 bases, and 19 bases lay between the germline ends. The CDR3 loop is CAIMSREGSATEAFF. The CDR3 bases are TGTGCCATCATGAGCAGGGAAGGGTCAGCCACTGAAGCTTTCTTT.

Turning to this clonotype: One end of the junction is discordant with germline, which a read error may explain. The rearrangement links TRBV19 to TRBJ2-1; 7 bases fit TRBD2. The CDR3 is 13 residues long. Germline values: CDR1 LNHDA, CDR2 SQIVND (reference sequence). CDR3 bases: TGTGCCACCAGAGACTGGGACTACAATGAGCAGCTCTTC. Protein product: CATRDWDYNEQLF.

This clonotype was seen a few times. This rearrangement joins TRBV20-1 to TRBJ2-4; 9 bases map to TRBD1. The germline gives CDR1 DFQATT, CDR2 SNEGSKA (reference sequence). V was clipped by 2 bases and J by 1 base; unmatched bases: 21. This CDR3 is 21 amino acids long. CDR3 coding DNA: TGCAGTGCTAGAACTTCCCCCGAGAGGGGGACAGGGTTATTGGCCAAAAACATTCAGTACTTC. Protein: CSARTSPERGTGLLAKNIQYF.

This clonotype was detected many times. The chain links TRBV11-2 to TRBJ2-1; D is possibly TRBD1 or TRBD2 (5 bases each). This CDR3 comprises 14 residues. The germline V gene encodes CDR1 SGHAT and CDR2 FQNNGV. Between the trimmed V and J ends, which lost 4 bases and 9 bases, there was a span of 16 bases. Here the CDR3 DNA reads TGTGCCAGCAGCTCTGCTCTCGGGGCGAGTGAGCAGTTCTTC. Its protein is CASSSALGASEQFF. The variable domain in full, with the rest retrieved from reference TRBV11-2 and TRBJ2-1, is EAGVAQSPRYKIIEKRQSVAFWCNPISGHATLYWYQQILGQGPKLLIQFQNNGVVDDSQLPKDRFSAERLKGVDSTLKIQPAKLEDSAVYLCASSSALGASEQFFGPGTRLTVL.

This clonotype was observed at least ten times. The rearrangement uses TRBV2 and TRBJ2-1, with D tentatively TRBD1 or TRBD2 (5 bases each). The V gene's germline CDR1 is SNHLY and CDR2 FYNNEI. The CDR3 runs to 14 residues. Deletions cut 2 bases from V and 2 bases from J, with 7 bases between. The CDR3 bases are TGTGCCAGCAGTGAACTGGGGGCCTACAATGAGCAGTTCTTC. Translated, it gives CASSELGAYNEQFF.

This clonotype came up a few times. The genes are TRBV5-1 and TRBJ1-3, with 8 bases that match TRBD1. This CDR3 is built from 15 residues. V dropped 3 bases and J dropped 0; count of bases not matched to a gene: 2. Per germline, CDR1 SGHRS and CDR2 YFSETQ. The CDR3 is CASSYTGGSGNTIYF. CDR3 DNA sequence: TGCGCCAGCAGCTATACAGGGGGCTCTGGAAACACCATATATTTT.

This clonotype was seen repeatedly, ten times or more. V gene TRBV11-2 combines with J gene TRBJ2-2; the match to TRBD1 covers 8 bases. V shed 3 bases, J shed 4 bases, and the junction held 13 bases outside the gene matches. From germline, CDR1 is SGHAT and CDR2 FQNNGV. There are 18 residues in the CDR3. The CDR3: CASSLQQGAIDRTGELFF. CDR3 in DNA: TGTGCCAGCAGCTTGCAGCAGGGGGCTATTGATCGCACCGGGGAGCTGTTTTTT. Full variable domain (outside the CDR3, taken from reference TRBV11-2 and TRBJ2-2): EAGVAQSPRYKIIEKRQSVAFWCNPISGHATLYWYQQILGQGPKLLIQFQNNGVVDDSQLPKDRFSAERLKGVDSTLKIQPAKLEDSAVYLCASSLQQGAIDRTGELFFGEGSRLTVL.

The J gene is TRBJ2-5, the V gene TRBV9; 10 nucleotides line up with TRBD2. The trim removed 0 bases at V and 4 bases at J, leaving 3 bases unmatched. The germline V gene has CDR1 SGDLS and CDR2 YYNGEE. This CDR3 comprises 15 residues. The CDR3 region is CASSVESGRGETQYF. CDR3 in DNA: TGTGCCAGCAGCGTAGAAAGCGGGAGGGGAGAGACCCAGTACTTC.

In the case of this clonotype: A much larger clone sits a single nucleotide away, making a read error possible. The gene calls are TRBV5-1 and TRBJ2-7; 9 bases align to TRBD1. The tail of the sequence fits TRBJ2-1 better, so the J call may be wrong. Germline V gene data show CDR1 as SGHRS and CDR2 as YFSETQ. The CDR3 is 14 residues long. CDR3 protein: CASSYKGQGYEQFF. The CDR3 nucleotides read TGCGCCAGCAGCTATAAGGGACAGGGCTACGAGCAGTTCTTC.

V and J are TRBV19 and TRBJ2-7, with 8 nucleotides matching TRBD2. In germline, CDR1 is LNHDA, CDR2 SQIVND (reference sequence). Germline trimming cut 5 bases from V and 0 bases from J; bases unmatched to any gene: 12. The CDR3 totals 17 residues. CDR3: CASSPRILAVFSYEQYF. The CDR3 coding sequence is TGTGCCAGTAGTCCTCGGATACTAGCGGTTTTCTCCTACGAGCAGTACTTC.

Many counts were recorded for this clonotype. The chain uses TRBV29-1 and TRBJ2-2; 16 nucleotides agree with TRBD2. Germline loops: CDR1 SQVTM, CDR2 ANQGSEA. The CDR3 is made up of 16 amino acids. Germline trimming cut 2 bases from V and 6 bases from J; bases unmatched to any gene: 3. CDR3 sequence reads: CSVERGTSGRAGELFF. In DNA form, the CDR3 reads TGCAGCGTTGAACGAGGGACTAGCGGGAGGGCCGGGGAGCTGTTTTTT.

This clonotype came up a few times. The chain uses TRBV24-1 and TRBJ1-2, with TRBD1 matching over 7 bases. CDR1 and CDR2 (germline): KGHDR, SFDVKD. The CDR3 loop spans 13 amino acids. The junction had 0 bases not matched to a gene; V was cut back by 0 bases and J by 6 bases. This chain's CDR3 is CATSDLGTDGYTF. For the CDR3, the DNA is TGTGCCACCAGTGATTTGGGGACAGATGGCTACACCTTC.

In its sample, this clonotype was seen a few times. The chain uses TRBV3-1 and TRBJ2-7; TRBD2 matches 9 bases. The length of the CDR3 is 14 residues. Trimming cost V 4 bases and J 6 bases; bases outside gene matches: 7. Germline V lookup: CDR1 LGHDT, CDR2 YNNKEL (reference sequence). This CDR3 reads CASSRLAGPVEQYF. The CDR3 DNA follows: TGTGCCAGCAGCCGGCTAGCGGGACCTGTCGAGCAGTACTTC.

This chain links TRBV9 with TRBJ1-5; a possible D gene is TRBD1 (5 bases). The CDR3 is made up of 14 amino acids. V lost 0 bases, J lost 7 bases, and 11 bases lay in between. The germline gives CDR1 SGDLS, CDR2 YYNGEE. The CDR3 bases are TGTGCCAGCAGCGTAGGGGGAGGGGACCAGCCCCAGCATTTT. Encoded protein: CASSVGGGDQPQHF.

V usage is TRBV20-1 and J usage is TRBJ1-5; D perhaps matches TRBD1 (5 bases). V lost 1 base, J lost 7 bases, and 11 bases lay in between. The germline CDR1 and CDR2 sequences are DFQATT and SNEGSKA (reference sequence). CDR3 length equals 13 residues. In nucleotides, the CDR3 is TGCAGTGCTAGAGGTCAGGGCGTACAGCCCCAGCATTTT. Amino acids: CSARGQGVQPQHF.

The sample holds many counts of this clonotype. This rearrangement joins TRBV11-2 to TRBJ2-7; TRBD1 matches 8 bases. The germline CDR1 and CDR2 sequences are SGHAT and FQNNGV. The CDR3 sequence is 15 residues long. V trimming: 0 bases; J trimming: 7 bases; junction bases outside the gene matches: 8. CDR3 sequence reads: CASSLDPRTGREQYF. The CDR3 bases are TGTGCCAGCAGCTTAGATCCCCGGACAGGGCGGGAGCAGTACTTC.

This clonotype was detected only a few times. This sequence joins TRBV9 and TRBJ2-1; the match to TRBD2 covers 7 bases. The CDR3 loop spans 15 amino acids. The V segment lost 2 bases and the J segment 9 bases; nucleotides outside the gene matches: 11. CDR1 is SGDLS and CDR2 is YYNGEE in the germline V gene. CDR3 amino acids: CASSVGTTSRVEQFF. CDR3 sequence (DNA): TGTGCCAGCAGCGTCGGGACTACCTCGAGGGTTGAGCAGTTCTTC.

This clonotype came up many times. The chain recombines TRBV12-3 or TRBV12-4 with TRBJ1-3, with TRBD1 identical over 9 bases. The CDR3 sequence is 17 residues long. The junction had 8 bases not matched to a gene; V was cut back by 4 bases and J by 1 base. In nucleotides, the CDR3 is TGTGCCAGCAGTTACTGGACAGGGGAGATTTCTGGAAACACCATATATTTT. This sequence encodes CASSYWTGEISGNTIYF.

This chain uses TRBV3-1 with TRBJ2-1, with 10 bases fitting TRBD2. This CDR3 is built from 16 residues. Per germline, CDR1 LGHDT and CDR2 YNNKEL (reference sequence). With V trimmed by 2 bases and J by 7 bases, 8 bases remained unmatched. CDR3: CASSQRASGSLNEQFF. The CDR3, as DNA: TGTGCCAGCAGCCAAAGGGCTAGCGGGAGCTTGAATGAGCAGTTCTTC.

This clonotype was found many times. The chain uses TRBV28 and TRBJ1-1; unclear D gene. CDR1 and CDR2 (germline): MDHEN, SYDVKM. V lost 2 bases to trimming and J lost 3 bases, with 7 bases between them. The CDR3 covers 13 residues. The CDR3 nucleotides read TGTGCCAGCAGTTTACCGCCCTACACTGAAGCTTTCTTT. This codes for CASSLPPYTEAFF.

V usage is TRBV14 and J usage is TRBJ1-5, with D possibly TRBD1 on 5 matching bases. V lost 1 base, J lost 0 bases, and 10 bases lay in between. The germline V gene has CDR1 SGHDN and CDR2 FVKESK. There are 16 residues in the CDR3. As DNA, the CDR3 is TGTGCCAGCAGCCAAGTAGCAGGGAATAGCAATCAGCCCCAGCATTTT. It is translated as CASSQVAGNSNQPQHF.

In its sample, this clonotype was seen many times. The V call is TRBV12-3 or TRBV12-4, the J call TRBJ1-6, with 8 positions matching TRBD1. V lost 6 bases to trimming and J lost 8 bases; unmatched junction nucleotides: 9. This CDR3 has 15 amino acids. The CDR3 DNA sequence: TGTGCCAGCAGCCGCAGGGGGCCGATCGATTCACCCCTCCACTTT. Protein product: CASSRRGPIDSPLHF.